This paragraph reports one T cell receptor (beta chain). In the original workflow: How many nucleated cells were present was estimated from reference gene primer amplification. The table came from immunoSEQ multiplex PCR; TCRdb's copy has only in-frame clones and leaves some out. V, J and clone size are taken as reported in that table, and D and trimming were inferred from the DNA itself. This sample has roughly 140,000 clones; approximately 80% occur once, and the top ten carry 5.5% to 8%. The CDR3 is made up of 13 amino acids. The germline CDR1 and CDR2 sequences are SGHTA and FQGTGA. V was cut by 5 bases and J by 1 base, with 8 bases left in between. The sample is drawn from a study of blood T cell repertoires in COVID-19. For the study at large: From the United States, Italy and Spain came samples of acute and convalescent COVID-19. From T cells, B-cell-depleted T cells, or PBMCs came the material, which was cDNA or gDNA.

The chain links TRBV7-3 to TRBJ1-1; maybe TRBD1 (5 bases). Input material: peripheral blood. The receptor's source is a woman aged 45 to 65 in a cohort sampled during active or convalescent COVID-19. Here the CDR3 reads CASSPRGNTEAFF. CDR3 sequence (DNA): TGTGCCAGCAGCCCTAGGGGGAACACTGAAGCTTTCTTT.